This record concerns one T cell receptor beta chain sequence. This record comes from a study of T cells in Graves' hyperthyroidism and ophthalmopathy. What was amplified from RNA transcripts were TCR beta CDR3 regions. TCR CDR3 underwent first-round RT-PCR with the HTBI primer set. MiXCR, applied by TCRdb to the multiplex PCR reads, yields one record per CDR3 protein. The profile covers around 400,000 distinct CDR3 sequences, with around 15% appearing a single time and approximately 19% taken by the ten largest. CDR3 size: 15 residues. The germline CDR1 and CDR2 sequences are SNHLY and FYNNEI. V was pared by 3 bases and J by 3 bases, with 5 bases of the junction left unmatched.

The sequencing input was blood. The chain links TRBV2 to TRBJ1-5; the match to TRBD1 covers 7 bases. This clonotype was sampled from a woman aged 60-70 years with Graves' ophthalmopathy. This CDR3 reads CASSEQGGDNQPQHF. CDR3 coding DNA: TGTGCCAGCAGTGAGCAGGGGGGGGACAATCAGCCCCAGCATTTT.